The present TCR beta chain was sequenced within a study of shared clonotypes between healthy human individuals. Overall study findings and caveats: The study sampled only blood, and tissue repertoires likely differ. In general, naive subsets displayed greater estimated richness than memory subsets did.

Of note for this clone: No antigen is known for it.

The naive CD8 subset, CD45RO-negative cells positively selected for CCR7, excluded terminally differentiated effector memory CD45RA+ cells. The protocol was immunoSEQ multiplex PCR, while the TCRdb copy is restricted to in-frame clones and leaves out a portion. Of about 2,100,000 clones listed, approximately 94% are singletons. CDR1 is MNHEY, CDR2 SMNVEV, per germline (reference sequence). V lost 8 bases to trimming and J lost 1 base, with 20 bases between them. The CDR3 totals 16 residues. Sequenced: naive CD8+ T cells from PBMCs. The sequence was collected from a man between 18 and 29 years old in good health. Some clones in this sample may be carry-over from other donors' samples. The chain links TRBV27 to TRBJ1-1; maybe TRBD1 (6 bases). The DNA of the CDR3 is TGTGCCAGCCTCGAAGCGGGGGGACACTGGAACACTGAAGCTTTCTTT. Protein product: CASLEAGGHWNTEAFF.